The 18 T cell receptor beta chains in this list originate from one sample, sequenced in a study of T-cell memory formation after mild COVID-19. One entry per CDR3 protein results from TCRdb running MiXCR on the 5' RACE reads. This table holds roughly 100,000 distinct CDR3 sequences, approximately 13% found once. Sequenced sample: PBMCs or a T cell subset sorted from them (not recorded which). The receptors shown here come from an adult woman who had mild COVID-19 (a few samples of this study predate the infection). Cell type and time point are not known.

The rearrangement uses TRBV27 and TRBJ2-5; 7 bases line up with TRBD1. After removal of 4 bases from V and 4 bases from J, the junction contained 6 bases not matched to a gene. CDR3 length equals 14 residues. CDR1 MNHEY and CDR2 SMNVEV come from the germline V gene (reference sequence). The CDR3 spells CASSSEHRGETQYF. The CDR3 DNA reads as TGTGCCAGCAGTTCAGAACACAGGGGAGAGACCCAGTACTTC.

This clonotype turned up a few times. This sequence joins TRBV27 and TRBJ2-2; 8 nucleotides align to TRBD2. V lost 6 bases and J lost 4; bases outside the gene matches: 7. The CDR3 is made up of 15 amino acids. The V gene's germline CDR1 is MNHEY and CDR2 SMNVEV (reference sequence). The CDR3 nucleotides read TGTGCCAGCAGCCTCGCAGCGGGAGTCACCGGGGAGCTGTTTTTT. It specifies CASSLAAGVTGELFF.

This clonotype was detected only a few times. The chain employs TRBV25-1 and TRBJ2-7, with D tentatively TRBD1 (6 bases). V gave up 2 bases and J gave up 4 bases, with 9 bases separating them. The germline V gene has CDR1 MGHDK and CDR2 SYGVNS. CDR3 length equals 13 residues. This CDR3 is CASSETGPYEQYF. The CDR3 DNA is TGTGCCAGCAGTGAAACAGGGCCGTACGAGCAGTACTTC.

This clonotype came up once. V and J are TRBV27 and TRBJ2-7; 8 bases are shared with TRBD1. The CDR3 is made up of 13 amino acids. Germline CDR1 MNHEY, CDR2 SMNVEV (reference sequence). V shed 3 bases and J 5 bases; nucleotides not matched to a gene: 3. CDR3 in DNA: TGTGCCAGCAGTTTCCAACAGGGGGACGAGCAGTACTTC. It encodes CASSFQQGDEQYF.

This clonotype turned up a few times. The chain has TRBV20-1 and TRBJ2-1; 9 bases fit TRBD1. Germline CDR1 DFQATT, CDR2 SNEGSKA (reference sequence). V lost 1 base, J lost 3 bases, and 1 base stayed unmatched. This CDR3 contains 14 residues. This chain's CDR3 is CSARGTGDYNEQFF. The CDR3 DNA reads as TGCAGTGCTAGAGGGACAGGGGACTACAATGAGCAGTTCTTC.

The table lists this clonotype with many counts. This rearrangement joins TRBV15 to TRBJ1-4, with D possibly being TRBD1 (6 bases). The CDR3 is 14 amino acids. The germline V and J ends were trimmed by 9 bases and 7 bases, with 18 bases remaining between them. From germline, CDR1 is LNHNV and CDR2 YYDKDF (reference sequence). The CDR3 is CATSGGGQSEKLFF. The DNA for the CDR3 is TGTGCCACGTCGGGAGGGGGGCAGAGTGAAAAACTGTTTTTT. Supplemented by reference TRBV15 and TRBJ1-4, the full variable domain reads DAMVIQNPRYQVTQFGKPVTLSCSQTLNHNVMYWYQQKSSQAPKLLFHYYDKDFNNEADTPDNFQSRRPNTSFCFLDIRSPGLGDTAMYLCATSGGGQSEKLFFGSGTQLSVL.

The chain links TRBV5-1 to TRBJ2-1, with TRBD2 matching 9 bases. V was clipped by 0 bases and J by 3 bases; unmatched bases: 1. The CDR3 extends over 15 amino acids. CDR1 and CDR2 from the germline V gene are SGHRS and YFSETQ. CDR3 in DNA: TGCGCCAGCAGCTTGGCTAGCGGGATCTACAATGAGCAGTTCTTC. Amino acids: CASSLASGIYNEQFF.

This clonotype has more than one count but fewer than ten. V usage is TRBV5-1 and J usage is TRBJ2-7; D gene ambiguous. Germline CDR1 reads SGHRS; CDR2 reads YFSETQ. CDR3 length equals 14 residues. Between the trimmed V and J ends, which lost 0 bases and 2 bases, there was a span of 9 bases. The CDR3 bases are TGCGCCAGCAGCTTGGCCGGGCCGCCCTACGAGCAGTACTTC. Its protein is CASSLAGPPYEQYF.

This clonotype was seen more than once but under ten times. This chain connects TRBV7-8 to TRBJ2-5, with D possibly being TRBD2 (6 bases). V dropped 2 bases and J dropped 1 base, with 8 bases sitting between them. This CDR3 has 14 residues. The germline gives CDR1 SGHVS, CDR2 FQNEAQ. The CDR3 loop reads CASSLLGGQETQYF. The CDR3 region has the DNA TGTGCCAGCAGCTTACTGGGGGGCCAAGAGACCCAGTACTTC.

This rearrangement joins TRBV15 to TRBJ2-7, with D hard to call. The CDR3 consists of 13 residues. Germline CDR1 and CDR2: LNHNV and YYDKDF (reference sequence). V was cut by 0 bases and J by 6 bases, with 9 bases left in between. The CDR3 loop is CATSRELPTEQYF. The CDR3 DNA follows: TGTGCCACCAGCAGAGAACTTCCGACCGAGCAGTACTTC.

The chain links TRBV5-1 to TRBJ2-5; 10 positions match TRBD1. V lost 3 bases to trimming and J lost 5 bases; unmatched junction nucleotides: 4. CDR3 length equals 14 residues. CDR1 is SGHRS, CDR2 YFSETQ, per germline. The CDR3 DNA sequence: TGCGCCAGCAGCTCGGGACAGGGGTGGGAGACCCAGTACTTC. It yields the protein CASSSGQGWETQYF. Supplemented by reference TRBV5-1 and TRBJ2-5, the full variable domain reads KAGVTQTPRYLIKTRGQQVTLSCSPISGHRSVSWYQQTPGQGLQFLFEYFSETQRNKGNFPGRFSGRQFSNSRSEMNVSTLELGDSALYLCASSSGQGWETQYFGPGTRLLVL.

This clonotype has a handful of counts. The chain has TRBV20-1 and TRBJ2-7, with D possibly being TRBD1 or TRBD2 (5 bases each). The V gene's germline CDR1 is DFQATT and CDR2 SNEGSKA (reference sequence). CDR3 length: 15 residues. V lost 0 bases and J lost 5, with 17 bases in between. Here the CDR3 reads CSARDDSPSGNEQYF. In DNA, the CDR3 is TGCAGTGCTAGAGACGACAGTCCCTCGGGAAACGAGCAGTACTTC.

This clonotype was seen more than once but under ten times. This chain uses TRBV20-1 with TRBJ2-1; D is uncertain. CDR1 DFQATT and CDR2 SNEGSKA come from the germline V gene (reference sequence). Trimming left V 3 bases short and J 7 bases short, with 7 bases between. The CDR3 covers 11 residues. CDR3 protein: CSASYPNEQFF. As DNA, the CDR3 is TGCAGTGCTAGCTACCCTAATGAGCAGTTCTTC.

The rearrangement links TRBV10-3 to TRBJ1-1; 10 bases line up with TRBD1. The trim removed 6 bases at V and 1 base at J, leaving 5 bases unmatched. Germline CDR1 is ENHRY and CDR2 is SYGVKD. The length of the CDR3 is 15 residues. CDR3: CAIRGGQGGNTEAFF. CDR3 in DNA: TGTGCCATCAGGGGAGGACAGGGGGGGAACACTGAAGCTTTCTTT.

This clonotype was counted ten times or more. The chain recombines TRBV20-1 with TRBJ2-7; 14 positions match TRBD2. The germline V gene has CDR1 DFQATT and CDR2 SNEGSKA (reference sequence). The CDR3 spans 16 residues. With 7 bases clipped from V and 3 bases from J, the junction kept 11 bases outside the gene matches. The DNA for the CDR3 is TGCAGTGTCGGGACTAGCGGGAGAAGTTTAGACTACGAGCAGTACTTC. Residues: CSVGTSGRSLDYEQYF.

The chain recombines TRBV7-9 with TRBJ1-3; 7 nucleotides line up with TRBD1. The germline V gene encodes CDR1 SEHNR and CDR2 FQNEAQ (reference sequence). This CDR3 comprises 15 residues. J gave up 4 bases and V 3 bases, and 6 bases lay outside the gene matches. The CDR3 is CASSFETGWGNTIYF. Written as DNA, the CDR3 is TGTGCCAGCAGCTTCGAGACAGGGTGGGGAAACACCATATATTTT.

This clonotype was counted between two and nine times. V and J are TRBV7-9 and TRBJ1-1; the D is unclear. This CDR3 comprises 15 residues. The germline V gene has CDR1 SEHNR and CDR2 FQNEAQ (reference sequence). V shed 5 bases and J shed 4 bases, with 17 bases lying between them. CDR3 in DNA: TGTGCCAGCAGCCCAAGAGGGCAGGTCACCACTGAAGCTTTCTTT. It specifies CASSPRGQVTTEAFF.

This chain connects TRBV7-8 to TRBJ2-3; D assignment may be TRBD1 or TRBD2 (5 bases each). V was clipped by 5 bases and J by 7 bases, with 22 bases between them. CDR1 and CDR2 (germline): SGHVS, FQNEAQ. The CDR3 length is 16 residues. In nucleotides, the CDR3 is TGTGCCAGCAGCCCCGGGGACCACGGGAAGGCAAATACGCAGTATTTT. It specifies CASSPGDHGKANTQYF.